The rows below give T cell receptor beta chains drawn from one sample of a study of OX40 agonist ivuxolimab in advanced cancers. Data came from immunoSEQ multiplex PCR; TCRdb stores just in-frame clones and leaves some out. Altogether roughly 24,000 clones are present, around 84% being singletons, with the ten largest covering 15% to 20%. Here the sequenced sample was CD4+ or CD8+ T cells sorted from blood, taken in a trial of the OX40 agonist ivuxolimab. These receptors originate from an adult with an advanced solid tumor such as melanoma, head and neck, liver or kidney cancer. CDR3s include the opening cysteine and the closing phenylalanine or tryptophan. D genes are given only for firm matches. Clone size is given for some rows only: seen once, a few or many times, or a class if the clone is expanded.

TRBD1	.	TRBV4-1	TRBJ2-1	TGCGCCAGCAGCCCGATCGGACAGGGGGCCTACAATGAGCAGTTCTTC	CASSPIGQGAYNEQFF
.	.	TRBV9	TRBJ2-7	TGTGCCAGCAGCGTAGCTATAACGGCAGGGAGCTCCTACGAGCAGTACTTC	CASSVAITAGSSYEQYF
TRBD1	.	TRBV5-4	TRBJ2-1	TGTGCCAGCGGGCCGGGGGACAGGGGGCGGAATGAGCAGTTCTTC	CASGPGDRGRNEQFF
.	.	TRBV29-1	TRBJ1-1	TGCAGCGTTGAAGACCAAACAGCACGGAACACTGAAGCTTTCTTT	CSVEDQTARNTEAFF
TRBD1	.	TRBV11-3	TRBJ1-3	TGTGCCAGCGGGGTCACAGGGGCCTTGAGAAACACCATATATTTT	CASGVTGALRNTIYF
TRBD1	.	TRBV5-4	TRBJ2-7	TGTGCCAGCAGCTCACGTATGGCAGGGGGCGCCGACGAGCAGTACTTC	CASSSRMAGGADEQYF
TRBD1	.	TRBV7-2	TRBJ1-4	TGTGCCAGCAGCTCACCCACAGGGGGCGGTGAAAAACTGTTTTTT	CASSSPTGGGEKLFF
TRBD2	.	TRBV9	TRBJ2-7	TGTGCCAGCAGCGTAGGGAGCGGGGGCTCCTACGAGCAGTACTTC	CASSVGSGGSYEQYF
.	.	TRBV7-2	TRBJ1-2	TGTGCCAGCAGCTTCGGGACACCAAGCTATGGCTACACCTTC	CASSFGTPSYGYTF
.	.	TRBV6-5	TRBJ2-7	TGTGCCAGTACCCGGGACCCCCTCTACGAGCAGTACTTC	CASTRDPLYEQYF
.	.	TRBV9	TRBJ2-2	TGTGCCAGCAGCGGGTCTAGGGGGACCGGGGAGCTGTTTTTT	CASSGSRGTGELFF
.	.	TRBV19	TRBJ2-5	TGTGCCAGTAACCCGCATGAACCGGAGACCCAGTACTTC	CASNPHEPETQYF
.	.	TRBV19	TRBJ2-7	TGTGCCAGTAGTATTCTGGGACAACAATACGAGCAGTACTTC	CASSILGQQYEQYF
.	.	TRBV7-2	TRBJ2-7	TGTGCCAGCAGCTTAGCGGTGGCTGTCTCCTACGAGCAGTACTTC	CASSLAVAVSYEQYF
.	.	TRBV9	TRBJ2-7	TGTGCCAGCAGCGTATTCCCCACCAGGGAATCCTACGAGCAGTACTTC	CASSVFPTRESYEQYF
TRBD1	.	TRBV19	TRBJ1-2	TGTGCCAGTAGTATTTCCATCGGACAGGGATATGGCTACACCTTC	CASSISIGQGYGYTF
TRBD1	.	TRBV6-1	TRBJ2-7	TGTGCCAGCAGTGACGGGACAGGGGACGAGCAGTACTTC	CASSDGTGDEQYF
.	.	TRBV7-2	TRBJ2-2	TGTGCCAGCAGCTTAGTGGCAGGGAACACCGGGGAGCTGTTTTTT	CASSLVAGNTGELFF
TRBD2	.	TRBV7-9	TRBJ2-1	TGTGCCGGTAAACTAGCGGCTTACAATGAGCAGTTCTTC	CAGKLAAYNEQFF
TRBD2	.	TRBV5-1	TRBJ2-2	TGCGCCAGCAGCTTGAACCCCGGGGGGGCTCCCGGGGAGCTGTTTTTT	CASSLNPGGAPGELFF
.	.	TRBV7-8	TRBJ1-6	TGTGCCAGCAGCTTAGCAGACGGGCCAAATTCACCCCTCCACTTT	CASSLADGPNSPLHF
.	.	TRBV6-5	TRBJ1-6	TGTGCCAGCAGCCCCATTGGGTTTAATTCACCCCTCCACTTT	CASSPIGFNSPLHF
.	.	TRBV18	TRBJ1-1	TGTGCCAGCTCACCATCAGGGAACACTGAAGCTTTCTTT	CASSPSGNTEAFF
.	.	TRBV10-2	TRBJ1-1	TGCGCCAGCGTGCCTGACCCAAACACTGAAGCTTTCTTT	CASVPDPNTEAFF
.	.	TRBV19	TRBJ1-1	TGTGCCAGTAGTAGCATGGGGTACACTGAAGCTTTCTTT	CASSSMGYTEAFF
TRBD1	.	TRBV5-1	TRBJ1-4	TGCGCCAGCAGCCGCCCGGGACAGGGAGATGAAAAACTGTTTTTT	CASSRPGQGDEKLFF
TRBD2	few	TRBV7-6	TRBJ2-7	TGTGCCAGCAGCCAAGGGACTAGCGTGTCCTACGAGCAGTACTTC	CASSQGTSVSYEQYF
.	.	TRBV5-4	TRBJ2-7	TGTGCCAGCAGCCCCCTTGGCGGGGTCGTTTCCTACGAGCAGTACTTC	CASSPLGGVVSYEQYF
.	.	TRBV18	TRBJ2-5	TGTGCCAGCTCACCACCGGGGGGGCAGGCCTCTGGGACCCAGTACTTC	CASSPPGGQASGTQYF
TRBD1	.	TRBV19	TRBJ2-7	TGTGCCAGTAGCGCAATATACGGGGGACAGGGTTTCTCCTACGAGCAGTACTTC	CASSAIYGGQGFSYEQYF
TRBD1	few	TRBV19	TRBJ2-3	TGTGCCAGTAGTACCCGGACAGGGATGTTGGGGGATACGCAGTATTTT	CASSTRTGMLGDTQYF
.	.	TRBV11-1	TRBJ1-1	TGTGCCAGCAGCTTATCCGGCACTGAAGCTTTCTTT	CASSLSGTEAFF
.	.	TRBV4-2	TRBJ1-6	TGTGCCAGCAGCCAAGATCCACCCGGCAGCTCCTATAATTCACCCCTCCACTTT	CASSQDPPGSSYNSPLHF
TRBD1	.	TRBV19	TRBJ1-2	TGTGCCAGTAGTTCCCGGACAGGGCTCTATGGCTACACCTTC	CASSSRTGLYGYTF
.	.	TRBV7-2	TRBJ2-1	TGTGCCAGCAGCTTAGCGGTGGCTAACTCCTACAATGAGCAGTTCTTC	CASSLAVANSYNEQFF
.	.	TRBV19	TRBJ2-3	TGTGCCAGTAGCCTCGGGGTTACTGCTAGCACAGATACGCAGTATTTT	CASSLGVTASTDTQYF
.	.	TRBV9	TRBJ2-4	TGTGCCAGCAGCGTAGGGGAGACTTTAGCCAAAAACATTCAGTACTTC	CASSVGETLAKNIQYF
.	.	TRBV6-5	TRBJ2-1	TGTGCCAGCAGTTACTTTTCGCAGGGCTACAATGAGCAGTTCTTC	CASSYFSQGYNEQFF